This entry concerns a single TCR beta chain. The sample comes from a study of blood T cell repertoires in COVID-19. Study summary: Sample material is recorded as cDNA or gDNA derived from T cells, B-cell-depleted T cells, or PBMCs.

The data were produced by immunoSEQ multiplex PCR, yet TCRdb's version contains in-frame clones alone and is incomplete. The sample has about 380,000 clones, about 85% seen once; the top ten hold roughly 3.9%. V was pared by 4 bases and J by 4 bases, with 12 bases of the junction left unmatched. This CDR3 has 16 amino acids. Germline V gives CDR1 SGHRS, CDR2 YFSETQ. Source material: peripheral blood. The source of this sequence is a woman in her late teens or twenties with acute or convalescent COVID-19. This chain links TRBV5-1 with TRBJ2-7; 9 nucleotides match TRBD1. CDR3: CASSAMPQGALYEQYF. CDR3 sequence (DNA): TGCGCCAGCAGCGCAATGCCACAGGGGGCGTTGTACGAGCAGTACTTC.